This T cell receptor (beta chain) was recorded in a study of blood T cell repertoires in COVID-19. Study context: There were acute and convalescent COVID-19 samples, and they came from the United States, Italy and Spain. Sources were T cells, B-cell-depleted T cells, or PBMCs; the material itself was cDNA or gDNA.

This clone came up a few times. Trimming pared 3 bases from V and 1 base from J, leaving 8 bases between. The V gene's germline CDR1 is KGHDR and CDR2 SFDVKD. The CDR3 is made up of 14 amino acids. In the original workflow: Estimation of nucleated cell counts was performed using reference gene primer amplification. Data came from immunoSEQ multiplex PCR; TCRdb stores just in-frame clones and leaves some out. V, J and clone size are those of that table, while D and trimming were read from the DNA. The sample has over 50,000 clones, roughly 89% seen once; the top ten hold under 3.5%. The chain is built from TRBV24-1 and TRBJ1-1; D gene uncertain. The specimen was peripheral blood. The receptor was isolated from a man at least 80 years old with acute or convalescent COVID-19. This chain's CDR3 is CATSDATPNTEAFF. The CDR3 DNA sequence: TGTGCCACCAGTGATGCGACACCGAACACTGAAGCTTTCTTT.